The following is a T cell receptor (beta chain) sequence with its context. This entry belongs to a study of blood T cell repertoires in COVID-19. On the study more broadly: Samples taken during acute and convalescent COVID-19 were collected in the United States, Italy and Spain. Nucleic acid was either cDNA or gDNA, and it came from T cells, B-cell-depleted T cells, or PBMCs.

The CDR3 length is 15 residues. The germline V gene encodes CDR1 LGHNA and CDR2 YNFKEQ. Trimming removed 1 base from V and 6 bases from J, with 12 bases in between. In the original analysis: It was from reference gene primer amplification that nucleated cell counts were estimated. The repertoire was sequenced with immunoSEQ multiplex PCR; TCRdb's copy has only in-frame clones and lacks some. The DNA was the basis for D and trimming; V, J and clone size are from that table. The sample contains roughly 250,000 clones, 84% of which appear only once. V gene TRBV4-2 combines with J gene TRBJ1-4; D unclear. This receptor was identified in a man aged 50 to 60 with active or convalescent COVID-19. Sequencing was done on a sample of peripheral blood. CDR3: CASSQVWTSDEKLFF. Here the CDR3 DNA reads TGTGCCAGCAGCCAAGTATGGACTTCTGATGAAAAACTGTTTTTT.